Below, 12 T cell receptor beta chains from the same sample are listed, as sequenced in a study of blood T cell repertoires in COVID-19. Sequenced by immunoSEQ multiplex PCR; TCRdb stores in-frame clones only, minus some. The table has roughly 300,000 clones, roughly nine tenths seen once. Material for sequencing was peripheral blood. The receptors derive from a woman in her twenties or thirties with COVID-19, enrolled during active disease.

The sample holds a few counts of this clone. J is TRBJ1-1 and V is TRBV7-8; D is unresolved. The V and J ends lost 1 base and 1 base respectively, with 7 bases between them. The CDR3 spans 14 residues. CDR1 and CDR2 from the germline V gene are SGHVS and FQNEAQ. Here the CDR3 reads CASSLGRANTEAFF. The CDR3 DNA is TGTGCCAGCAGCTTAGGGAGGGCGAACACTGAAGCTTTCTTT.

The chain combines TRBV5-1 with TRBJ2-1, with 9 bases that match TRBD2. Germline loops: CDR1 SGHRS, CDR2 YFSETQ. The CDR3 consists of 15 residues. Trimming cost V 4 bases and J 10 bases; bases outside gene matches: 12. The CDR3 reads CASSPGGTSYGEQFF. The CDR3, as DNA: TGCGCCAGCAGCCCAGGGGGGACTAGCTACGGCGAGCAGTTCTTC. Combining the CDR3 with reference TRBV5-1 and TRBJ2-1 gives the whole variable domain KAGVTQTPRYLIKTRGQQVTLSCSPISGHRSVSWYQQTPGQGLQFLFEYFSETQRNKGNFPGRFSGRQFSNSRSEMNVSTLELGDSALYLCASSPGGTSYGEQFFGPGTRLTVL.

In its sample, this clone was seen a few times. The rearrangement joins TRBV6-6 to TRBJ1-2; 9 positions match TRBD1. V was pared by 5 bases and J by 5 bases, with 9 bases of the junction left unmatched. Germline-derived CDR1 and CDR2 are MNHNY and SVGAGI (reference sequence). The CDR3 has 15 residues. CDR3 bases: TGTGCCAGCAGTAAAAGGACAGGGGCCCCTTATGGCTACACCTTC. Its translation is CASSKRTGAPYGYTF.

The chain has TRBV5-1 and TRBJ2-7; a possible D gene is TRBD2 (6 bases). V dropped 4 bases and J dropped 4 bases, with 18 bases sitting between them. This CDR3 contains 15 residues. CDR1 SGHRS and CDR2 YFSETQ come from the germline V gene. The CDR3 spells CASSLSEGPQYEQYF. Written as DNA, the CDR3 is TGCGCCAGCAGCCTATCGGAGGGTCCGCAGTACGAGCAGTACTTC.

Regarding this clone: One end of the junction varies from germline; a read error may be responsible. The V and J genes are TRBV2 and TRBJ2-5, with 15 bases identical to TRBD2. The length of the CDR3 is 15 residues. Germline lookup yields CDR1 SNHLY and CDR2 FYNNEI. The CDR3 DNA is TGTGCCAGCAGTGAAGCTGGACTAGCGGGGGGGCCTGGAAACTTC. It encodes CASSEAGLAGGPGNF.

The chain couples TRBV13 to TRBJ1-5; 7 bases line up with TRBD1. Germline lookup yields CDR1 PRHDT and CDR2 FYEKMQ (reference sequence). The V and J ends lost 3 bases and 9 bases, in that order; junction bases with no gene match: 5. This CDR3 region has 13 residues. The CDR3 DNA reads TGTGCCAGCAGCTTGGGACAGCCTTCGCCCCAGCATTTT. Encoded protein: CASSLGQPSPQHF.

As regards this clone: Germline is not matched at one junction end, which may reflect a read error. The CDR3 sequence is CASSSDGHNEPFF. CDR3 nucleotide sequence: TGTGCCAGCAGTTCAGACGGACACAATGAGCCGTTCTTC. The chain carries TRBV6-5 and TRBJ2-1; D might be TRBD1 (5 bases). Looked up from germline, CDR1 is MNHEY and CDR2 is SVGAGI. The length of the CDR3 is 13 residues.

J is TRBJ2-7 and V is TRBV4-1; 10 nucleotides line up with TRBD2. CDR3 size: 15 residues. Trimming took 2 bases from V and 2 from J; bases not matched to a gene: 3. CDR1 and CDR2 (germline): MGHRA, YSYEKL. CDR3 DNA: TGCGCCAGCAGCCAATATCTAGCGGGAGCCTACGAGCAGTACTTC. Its translation: CASSQYLAGAYEQYF.

The chain uses TRBV5-1 and TRBJ2-5; D not resolved. There are 15 residues in the CDR3. The V end lost 0 bases, the J end lost 2 bases, and 11 bases lay between the germline ends. Looked up from germline, CDR1 is SGHRS and CDR2 is YFSETQ. The CDR3 region has the DNA TGCGCCAGCAGCTTGGCCGGGTATTTTCAAGAGACCCAGTACTTC. Its translation: CASSLAGYFQETQYF.

The chain uses TRBV5-1 and TRBJ1-3; TRBD1 might be the D (6 bases). This CDR3 is 16 amino acids long. CDR1 is SGHRS and CDR2 is YFSETQ in the germline V gene. V was cut by 4 bases and J by 0 bases, with 14 bases left in between. The CDR3 region has the DNA TGCGCCAGCAGCCTTGGACAGCCGAGCTCTGGAAACACCATATATTTT. Protein sequence: CASSLGQPSSGNTIYF.

This clone was detected only once. V and J are TRBV29-1 and TRBJ1-1; D remains unclear. CDR1 is SQVTM, CDR2 ANQGSEA, per germline. V gave up 5 bases and J gave up 0 bases, with 10 bases separating them. The CDR3 loop spans 13 amino acids. CDR3 amino acids: CSVSQIMNTEAFF. CDR3 sequence (DNA): TGCAGCGTTTCACAGATAATGAACACTGAAGCTTTCTTT.

This sequence joins TRBV3-1 (or the pseudogene TRBV3-2) and TRBJ1-6; maybe TRBD1 (6 bases). Trimming took 4 bases from V and 5 from J, leaving 6 bases between them. The V gene's germline CDR1 is LGHDT and CDR2 YNNKEL (reference sequence). The CDR3 length is 13 residues. The CDR3 DNA reads as TGTGCCAGCAGCCGGACAGATAATTCACCCCTCCACTTT. The encoded protein is CASSRTDNSPLHF.